This T cell receptor beta chain is from a study of cytomegalovirus exposure and HLA in healthy donors. Findings of the study overall: Confirmation in vitro established that three CMV-associated chains were specific for CMV antigens. Several V segments, TRBV6-2 and TRBV6-3 among them, could not be told apart and were dropped.

On this clone: Its antigen is unidentified.

Per the germline V gene, CDR1 is SQVTM and CDR2 is ANQGSEA. This CDR3 spans 14 amino acids. Trimming took 7 bases from V and 7 from J; bases not matched to a gene: 16. Use of 60 Vbeta and 13 Jbeta primers characterized the PCR. Produced via immunoSEQ multiplex PCR; TCRdb's table is partial and in-frame only. The table has 60,000 to 75,000 clones, 74% seen once. The genes are TRBV29-1 and TRBJ2-7, with 7 nucleotides matching TRBD1. The receptor's source is a woman aged 25 to 39 in good health and CMV-seropositive. Sequenced input: PBMCs. The CDR3 region has the DNA TGCAGCGCCGCCAGGGGGAGAGACCTCGGGGAGCAGTACTTC. It is translated as CSAARGRDLGEQYF.